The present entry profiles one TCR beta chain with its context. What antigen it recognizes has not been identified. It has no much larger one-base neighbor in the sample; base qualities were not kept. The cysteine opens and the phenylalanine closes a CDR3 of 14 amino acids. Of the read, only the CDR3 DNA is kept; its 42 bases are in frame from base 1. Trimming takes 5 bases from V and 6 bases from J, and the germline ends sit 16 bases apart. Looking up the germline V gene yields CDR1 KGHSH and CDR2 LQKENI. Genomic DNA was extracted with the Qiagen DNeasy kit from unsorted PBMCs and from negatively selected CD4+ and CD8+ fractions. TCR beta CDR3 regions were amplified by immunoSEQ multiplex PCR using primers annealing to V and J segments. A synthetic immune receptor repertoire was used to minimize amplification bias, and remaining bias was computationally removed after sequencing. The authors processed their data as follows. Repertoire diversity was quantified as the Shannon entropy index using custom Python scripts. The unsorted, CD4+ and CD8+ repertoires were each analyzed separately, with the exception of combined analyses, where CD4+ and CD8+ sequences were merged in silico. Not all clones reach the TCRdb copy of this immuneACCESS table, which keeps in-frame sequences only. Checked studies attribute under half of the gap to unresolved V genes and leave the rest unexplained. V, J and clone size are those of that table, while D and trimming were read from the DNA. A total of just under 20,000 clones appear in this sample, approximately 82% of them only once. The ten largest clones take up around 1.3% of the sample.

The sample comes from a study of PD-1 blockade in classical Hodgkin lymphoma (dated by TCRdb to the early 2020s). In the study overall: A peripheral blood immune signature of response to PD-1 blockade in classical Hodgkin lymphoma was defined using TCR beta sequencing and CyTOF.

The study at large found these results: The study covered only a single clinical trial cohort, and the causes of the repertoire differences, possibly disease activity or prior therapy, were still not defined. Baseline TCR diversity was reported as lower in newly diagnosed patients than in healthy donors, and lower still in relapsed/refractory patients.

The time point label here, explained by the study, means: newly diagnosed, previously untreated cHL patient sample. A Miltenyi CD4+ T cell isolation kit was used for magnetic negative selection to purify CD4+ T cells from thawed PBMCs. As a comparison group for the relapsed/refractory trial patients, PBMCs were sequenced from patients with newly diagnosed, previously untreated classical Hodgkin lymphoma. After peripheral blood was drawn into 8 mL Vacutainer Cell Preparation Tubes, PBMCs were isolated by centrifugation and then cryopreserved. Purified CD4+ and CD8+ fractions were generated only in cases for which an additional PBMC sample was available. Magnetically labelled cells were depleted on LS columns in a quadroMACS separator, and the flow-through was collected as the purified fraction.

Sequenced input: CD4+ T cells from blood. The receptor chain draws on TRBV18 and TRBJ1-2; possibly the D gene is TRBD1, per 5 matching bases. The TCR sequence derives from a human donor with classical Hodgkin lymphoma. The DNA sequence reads TGTGCCAGCTCATCGACGCAGGGAAACCATGGCTACACCTTC. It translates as CASSSTQGNHGYTF.